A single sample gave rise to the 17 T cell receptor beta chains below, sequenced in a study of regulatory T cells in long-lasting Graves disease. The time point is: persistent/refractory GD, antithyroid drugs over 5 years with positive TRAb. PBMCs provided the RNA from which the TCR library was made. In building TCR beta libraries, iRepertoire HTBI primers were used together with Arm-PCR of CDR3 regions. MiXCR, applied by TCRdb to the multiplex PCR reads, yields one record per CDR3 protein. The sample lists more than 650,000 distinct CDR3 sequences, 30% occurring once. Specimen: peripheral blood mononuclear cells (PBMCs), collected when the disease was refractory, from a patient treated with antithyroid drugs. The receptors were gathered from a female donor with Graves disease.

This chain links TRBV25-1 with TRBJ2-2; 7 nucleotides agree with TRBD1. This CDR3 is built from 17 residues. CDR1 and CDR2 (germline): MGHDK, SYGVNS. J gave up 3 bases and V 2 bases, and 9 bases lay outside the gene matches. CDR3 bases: TGTGCCAGCAGTGAACCCCCGACAGGGTCATACACCGGGGAGCTGTTTTTT. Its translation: CASSEPPTGSYTGELFF. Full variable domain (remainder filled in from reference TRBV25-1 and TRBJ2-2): EADIYQTPRYLVIGTGKKITLECSQTMGHDKMYWYQQDPGMELHLIHYSYGVNSTEKGDLSSESTVSRIRTEHFPLTLESARPSHTSQYLCASSEPPTGSYTGELFFGEGSRLTVL.

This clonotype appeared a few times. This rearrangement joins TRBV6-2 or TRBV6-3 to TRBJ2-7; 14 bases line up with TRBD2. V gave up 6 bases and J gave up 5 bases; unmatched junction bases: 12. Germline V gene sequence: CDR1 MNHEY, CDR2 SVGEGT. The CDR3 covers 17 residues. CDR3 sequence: CASRTIRGLAGVDEQYF. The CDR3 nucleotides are TGTGCCAGCAGAACCATACGGGGACTAGCGGGGGTTGACGAGCAGTACTTC.

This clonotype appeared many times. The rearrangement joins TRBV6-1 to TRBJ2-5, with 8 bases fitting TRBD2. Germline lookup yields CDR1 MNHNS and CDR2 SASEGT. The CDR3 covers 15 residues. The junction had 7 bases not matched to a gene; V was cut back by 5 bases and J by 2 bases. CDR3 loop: CASSLPGTRQETQYF. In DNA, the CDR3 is TGTGCCAGCAGTCTCCCTGGGACTAGACAAGAGACCCAGTACTTC.

The CDR3 protein is CASSSDSGANVLTF. CDR3 in DNA: TGTGCCAGCAGTTCCGACTCTGGGGCCAACGTCCTGACTTTC. V and J are TRBV12-3 or TRBV12-4 and TRBJ2-6; D is unclear. Trimming removed 4 bases from V and 0 bases from J, with 4 bases in between. The CDR3 runs to 14 residues.

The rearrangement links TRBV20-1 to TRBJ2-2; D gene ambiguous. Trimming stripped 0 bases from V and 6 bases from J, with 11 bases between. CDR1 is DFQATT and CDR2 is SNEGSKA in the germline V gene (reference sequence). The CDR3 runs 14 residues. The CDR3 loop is CSAREEQQAGELFF. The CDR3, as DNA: TGCAGTGCTAGAGAGGAACAGCAGGCCGGGGAGCTGTTTTTT.

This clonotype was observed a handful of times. The CDR3 DNA reads as TGTGCCAGCAGTTTCGGGGACCCCTATGGCTACACCTTC. Amino acids: CASSFGDPYGYTF. The gene calls are TRBV27 and TRBJ1-2; D possibly corresponds to TRBD1 (5 bases). The V end was cut by 3 bases, the J end by 4 bases, with 9 bases between. Germline V gene data show CDR1 as MNHEY and CDR2 as SMNVEV (reference sequence). This CDR3 contains 13 residues.

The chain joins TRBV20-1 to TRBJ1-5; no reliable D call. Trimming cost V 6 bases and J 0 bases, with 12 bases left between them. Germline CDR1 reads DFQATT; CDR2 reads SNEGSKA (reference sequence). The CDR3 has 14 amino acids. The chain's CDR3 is CSAKGLDSNQPQHF. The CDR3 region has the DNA TGCAGTGCAAAGGGCTTGGATAGCAATCAGCCCCAGCATTTT.

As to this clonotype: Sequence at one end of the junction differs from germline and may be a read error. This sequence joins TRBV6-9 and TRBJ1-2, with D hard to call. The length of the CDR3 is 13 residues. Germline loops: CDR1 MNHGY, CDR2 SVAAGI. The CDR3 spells CASGYAGNYGYTF. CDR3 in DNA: TGTGCCAGCGGTTACGCCGGGAACTATGGCTACACCTTC.

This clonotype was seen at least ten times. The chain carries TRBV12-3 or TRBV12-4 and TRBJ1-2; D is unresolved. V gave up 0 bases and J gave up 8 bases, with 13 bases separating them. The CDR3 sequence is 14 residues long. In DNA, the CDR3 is TGTGCCAGCAGTTTAGCGCTGACAACGCGAGGCTACACCTTC. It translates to CASSLALTTRGYTF.

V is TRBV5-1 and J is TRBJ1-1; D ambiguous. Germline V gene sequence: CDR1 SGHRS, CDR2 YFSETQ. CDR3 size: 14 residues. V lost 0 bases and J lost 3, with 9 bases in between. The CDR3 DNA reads TGCGCCAGCAGCTTGGGTAACGGGTACACTGAAGCTTTCTTT. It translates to CASSLGNGYTEAFF.

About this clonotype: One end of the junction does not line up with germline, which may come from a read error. The CDR3 spells CASSVAGQTFYEQYF. For the CDR3, the DNA is TGTGCCAGCAGCGTAGCGGGACAGACGTTCTACGAGCAGTACTTC. The gene calls are TRBV7-2 and TRBJ2-7; possible D gene TRBD2, 8 bases. CDR1 is SGHTA and CDR2 is FQGNSA in the germline V gene. CDR3 length: 15 residues.

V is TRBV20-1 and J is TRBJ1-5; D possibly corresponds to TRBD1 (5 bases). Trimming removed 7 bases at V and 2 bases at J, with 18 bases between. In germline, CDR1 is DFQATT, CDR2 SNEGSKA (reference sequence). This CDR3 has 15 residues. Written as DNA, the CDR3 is TGCAGTGTTGACCCCCCGGGGGGGGGCAATCAGCCCCAGCATTTT. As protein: CSVDPPGGGNQPQHF.

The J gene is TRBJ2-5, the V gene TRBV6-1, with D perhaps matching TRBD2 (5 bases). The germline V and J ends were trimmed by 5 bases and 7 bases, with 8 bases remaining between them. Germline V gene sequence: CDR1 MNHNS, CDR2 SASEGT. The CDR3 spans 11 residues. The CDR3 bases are TGTGCCAGCAGTACCGAGGGGACCCAGTACTTC. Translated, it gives CASSTEGTQYF.

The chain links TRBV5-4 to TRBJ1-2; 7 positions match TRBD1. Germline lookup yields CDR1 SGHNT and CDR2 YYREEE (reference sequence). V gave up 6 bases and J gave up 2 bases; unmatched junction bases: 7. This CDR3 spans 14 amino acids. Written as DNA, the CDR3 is TGTGCCAGCAAACGGCAGGGGGAAAACTATGGCTACACCTTC. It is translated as CASKRQGENYGYTF.

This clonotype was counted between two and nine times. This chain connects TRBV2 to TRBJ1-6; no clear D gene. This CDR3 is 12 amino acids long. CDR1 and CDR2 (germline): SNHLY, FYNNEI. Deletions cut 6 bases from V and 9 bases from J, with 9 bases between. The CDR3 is CASRQELSPLHF. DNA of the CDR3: TGTGCCAGCAGGCAGGAACTTTCACCCCTCCACTTT. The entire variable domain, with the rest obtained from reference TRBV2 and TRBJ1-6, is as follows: EPEVTQTPSHQVTQMGQEVILRCVPISNHLYFYWYRQILGQKVEFLVSFYNNEISEKSEIFDDQFSVERPDGSNFTLKIRSTKLEDSAMYFCASRQELSPLHFGNGTRLTVT.

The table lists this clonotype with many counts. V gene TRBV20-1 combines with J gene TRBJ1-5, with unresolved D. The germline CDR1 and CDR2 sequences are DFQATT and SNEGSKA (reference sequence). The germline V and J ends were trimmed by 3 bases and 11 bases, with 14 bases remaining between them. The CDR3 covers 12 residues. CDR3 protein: CSASDEDTTQHF. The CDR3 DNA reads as TGCAGTGCTAGTGACGAGGATACGACCCAGCATTTT.

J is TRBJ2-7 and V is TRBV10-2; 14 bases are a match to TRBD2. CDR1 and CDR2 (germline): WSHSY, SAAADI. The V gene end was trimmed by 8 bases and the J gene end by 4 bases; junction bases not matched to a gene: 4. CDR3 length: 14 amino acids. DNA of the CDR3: TGCGCCAGCCGACTAGCGGGAGGGGATTACGAGCAGTACTTC. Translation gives CASRLAGGDYEQYF.